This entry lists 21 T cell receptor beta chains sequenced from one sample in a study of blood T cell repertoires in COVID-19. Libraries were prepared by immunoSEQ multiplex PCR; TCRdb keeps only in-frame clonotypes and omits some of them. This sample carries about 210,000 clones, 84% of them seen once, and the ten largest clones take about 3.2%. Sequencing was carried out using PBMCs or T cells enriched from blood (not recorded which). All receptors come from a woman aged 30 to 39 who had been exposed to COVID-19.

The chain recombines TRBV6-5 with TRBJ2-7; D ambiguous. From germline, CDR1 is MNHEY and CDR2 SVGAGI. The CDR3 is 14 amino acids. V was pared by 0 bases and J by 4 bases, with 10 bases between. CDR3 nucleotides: TGTGCCAGCAGTTACTCGACCATCGGGTACGAGCAGTACTTC. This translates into CASSYSTIGYEQYF.

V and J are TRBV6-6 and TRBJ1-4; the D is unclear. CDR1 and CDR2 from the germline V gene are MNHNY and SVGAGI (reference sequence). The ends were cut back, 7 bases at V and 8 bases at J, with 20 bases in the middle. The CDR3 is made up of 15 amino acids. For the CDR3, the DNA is TGTGCCAGCACCTCTCCGGGAGAGGGTAGGGAAAAACTGTTTTTT. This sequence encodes CASTSPGEGREKLFF.

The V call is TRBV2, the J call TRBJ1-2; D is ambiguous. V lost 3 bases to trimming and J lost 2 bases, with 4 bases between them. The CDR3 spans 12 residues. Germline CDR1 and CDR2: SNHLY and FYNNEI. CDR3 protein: CASSESNYGYTF. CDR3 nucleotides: TGTGCCAGCAGTGAGAGCAACTATGGCTACACCTTC.

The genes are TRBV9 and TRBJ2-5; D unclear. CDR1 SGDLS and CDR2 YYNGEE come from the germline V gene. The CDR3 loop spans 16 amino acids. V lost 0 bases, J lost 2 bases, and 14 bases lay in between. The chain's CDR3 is CASSVASARGQETQYF. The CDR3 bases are TGTGCCAGCAGCGTAGCTTCGGCGAGAGGTCAAGAGACCCAGTACTTC.

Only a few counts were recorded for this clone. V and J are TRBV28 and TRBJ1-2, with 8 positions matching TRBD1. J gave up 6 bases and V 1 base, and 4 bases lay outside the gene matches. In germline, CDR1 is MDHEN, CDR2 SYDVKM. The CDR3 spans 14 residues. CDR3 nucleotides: TGTGCCAGCAGTTTATTATCGACAGGGGATGGCTACACCTTC. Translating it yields CASSLLSTGDGYTF.

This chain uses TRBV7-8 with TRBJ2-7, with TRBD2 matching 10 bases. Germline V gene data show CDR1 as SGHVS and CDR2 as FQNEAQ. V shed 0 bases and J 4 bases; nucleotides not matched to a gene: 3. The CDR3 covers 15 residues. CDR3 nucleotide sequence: TGTGCCAGCAGCTTAGCGGCTAGCGGGGGTTACGAGCAGTACTTC. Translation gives CASSLAASGGYEQYF.

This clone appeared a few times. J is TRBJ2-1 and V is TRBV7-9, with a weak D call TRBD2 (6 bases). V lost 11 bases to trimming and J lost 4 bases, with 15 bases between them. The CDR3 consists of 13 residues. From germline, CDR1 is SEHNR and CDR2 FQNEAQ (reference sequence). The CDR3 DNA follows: TGTGCCCCGGCCCGGAGGGGATACAATGAGCAGTTCTTC. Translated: CAPARRGYNEQFF.

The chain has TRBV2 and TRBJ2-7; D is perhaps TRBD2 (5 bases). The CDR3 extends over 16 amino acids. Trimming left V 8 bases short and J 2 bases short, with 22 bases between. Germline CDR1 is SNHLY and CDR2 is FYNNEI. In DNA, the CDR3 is TGTGCCAGCTTGGAGGACTTGGCGGTCTCGACCTACGAGCAGTACTTC. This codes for CASLEDLAVSTYEQYF.

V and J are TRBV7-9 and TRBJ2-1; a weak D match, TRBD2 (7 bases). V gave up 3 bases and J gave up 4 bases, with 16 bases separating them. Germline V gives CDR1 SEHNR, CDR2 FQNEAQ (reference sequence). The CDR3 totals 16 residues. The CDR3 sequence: CASSFRGLADYNEQFF. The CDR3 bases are TGTGCCAGCAGCTTCAGGGGCCTAGCGGATTACAATGAGCAGTTCTTC.

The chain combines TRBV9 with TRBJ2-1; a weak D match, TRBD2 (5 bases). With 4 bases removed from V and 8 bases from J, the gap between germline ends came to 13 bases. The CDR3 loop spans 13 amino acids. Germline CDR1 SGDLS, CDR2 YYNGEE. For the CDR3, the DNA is TGTGCCAGCAGCCCTACGAGGGTTGATGAGCAGTTCTTC. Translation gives CASSPTRVDEQFF.

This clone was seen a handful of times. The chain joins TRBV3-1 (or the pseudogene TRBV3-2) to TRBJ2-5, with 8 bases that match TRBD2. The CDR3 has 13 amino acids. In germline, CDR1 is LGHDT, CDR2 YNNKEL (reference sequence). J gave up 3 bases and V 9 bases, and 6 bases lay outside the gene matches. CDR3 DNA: TGTGCCAGTGCTACTAGCGGAGAAGAGACCCAGTACTTC. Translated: CASATSGEETQYF.

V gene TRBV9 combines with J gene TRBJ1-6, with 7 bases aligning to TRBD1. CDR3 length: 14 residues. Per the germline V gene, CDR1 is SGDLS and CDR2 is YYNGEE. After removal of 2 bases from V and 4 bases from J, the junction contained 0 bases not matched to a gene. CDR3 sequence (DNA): TGTGCCAGCAGCGTGGGACAGTATAATTCACCCCTCCACTTT. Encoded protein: CASSVGQYNSPLHF.

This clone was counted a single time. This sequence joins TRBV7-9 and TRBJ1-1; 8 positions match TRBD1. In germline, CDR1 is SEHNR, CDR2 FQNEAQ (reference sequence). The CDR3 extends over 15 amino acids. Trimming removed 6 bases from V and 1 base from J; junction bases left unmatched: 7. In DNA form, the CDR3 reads TGTGCCAGCAGTCCCGGGACAGGCCCGAACACTGAAGCTTTCTTT. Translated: CASSPGTGPNTEAFF.

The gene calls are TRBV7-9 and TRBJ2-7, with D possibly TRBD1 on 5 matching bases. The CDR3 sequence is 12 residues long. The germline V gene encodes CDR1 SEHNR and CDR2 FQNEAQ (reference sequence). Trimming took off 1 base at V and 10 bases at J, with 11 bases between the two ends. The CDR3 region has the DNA TGTGCCAGCAGCTTAGGGCAGGGAATACAGTACTTC. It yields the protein CASSLGQGIQYF. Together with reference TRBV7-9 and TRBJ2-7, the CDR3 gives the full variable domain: DTGVSQNPRHKITKRGQNVTFRCDPISEHNRLYWYRQTLGQGPEFLTYFQNEAQLEKSRLLSDRFSAERPKGSFSTLEIQRTEQGDSAMYLCASSLGQGIQYFGPGTRLTVT.

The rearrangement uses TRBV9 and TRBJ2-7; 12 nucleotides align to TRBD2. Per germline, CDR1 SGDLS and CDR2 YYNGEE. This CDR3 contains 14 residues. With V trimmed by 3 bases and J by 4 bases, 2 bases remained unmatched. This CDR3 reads CASSAGTSGYEQYF. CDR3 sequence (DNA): TGTGCCAGCAGCGCGGGGACTAGCGGGTACGAGCAGTACTTC. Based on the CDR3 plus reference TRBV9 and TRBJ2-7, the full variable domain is DSGVTQTPKHLITATGQRVTLRCSPRSGDLSVYWYQQSLDQGLQFLIQYYNGEERAKGNILERFSAQQFPDLHSELNLSSLELGDSALYFCASSAGTSGYEQYFGPGTRLTVT.

The CDR3 nucleotides are TGTGCCAGCAGCCGATTCGGACAGGCCCCCTACGAGCAGTACTTC. This sequence encodes CASSRFGQAPYEQYF. This chain connects TRBV3-1 (or the pseudogene TRBV3-2) to TRBJ2-7; 7 bases fit TRBD1. The CDR3 consists of 15 residues. Germline CDR1 reads LGHDT; CDR2 reads YNNKEL (reference sequence). V dropped 4 bases and J dropped 2; count of bases not matched to a gene: 8.

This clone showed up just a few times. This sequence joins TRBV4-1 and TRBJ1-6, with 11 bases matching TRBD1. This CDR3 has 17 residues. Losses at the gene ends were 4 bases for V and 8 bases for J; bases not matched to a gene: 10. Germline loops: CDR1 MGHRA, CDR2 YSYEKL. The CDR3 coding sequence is TGCGCCAGCAGCCCCCAAGGACAGGGGGCTAAAGATTCACCCCTCCACTTT. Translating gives CASSPQGQGAKDSPLHF.

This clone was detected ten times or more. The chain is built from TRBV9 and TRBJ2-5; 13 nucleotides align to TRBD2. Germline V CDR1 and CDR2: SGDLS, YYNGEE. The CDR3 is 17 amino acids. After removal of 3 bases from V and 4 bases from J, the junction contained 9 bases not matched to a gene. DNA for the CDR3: TGTGCCAGCAGCGATGGAACTAGCGGGGGGGCAGGAGAGACCCAGTACTTC. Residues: CASSDGTSGGAGETQYF. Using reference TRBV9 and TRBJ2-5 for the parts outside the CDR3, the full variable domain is DSGVTQTPKHLITATGQRVTLRCSPRSGDLSVYWYQQSLDQGLQFLIQYYNGEERAKGNILERFSAQQFPDLHSELNLSSLELGDSALYFCASSDGTSGGAGETQYFGPGTRLLVL.

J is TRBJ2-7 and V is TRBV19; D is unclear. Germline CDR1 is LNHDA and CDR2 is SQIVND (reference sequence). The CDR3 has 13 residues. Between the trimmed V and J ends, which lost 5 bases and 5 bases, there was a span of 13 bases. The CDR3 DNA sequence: TGTGCCAGTAGTGCCTCCCTAGTAAACGAGCAGTACTTC. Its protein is CASSASLVNEQYF.

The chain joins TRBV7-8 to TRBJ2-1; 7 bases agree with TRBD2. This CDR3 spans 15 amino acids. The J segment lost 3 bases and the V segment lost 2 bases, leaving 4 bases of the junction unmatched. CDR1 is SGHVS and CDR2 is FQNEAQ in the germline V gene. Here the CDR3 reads CASSLSSGYYNEQFF. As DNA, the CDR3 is TGTGCCAGCAGCTTATCTAGCGGATACTACAATGAGCAGTTCTTC.

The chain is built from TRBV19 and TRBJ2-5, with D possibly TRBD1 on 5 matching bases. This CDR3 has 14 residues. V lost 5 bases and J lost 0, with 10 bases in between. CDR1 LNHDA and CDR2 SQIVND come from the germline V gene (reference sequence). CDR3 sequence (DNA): TGTGCCAGTAGTCTCAGGGAATACCAAGAGACCCAGTACTTC. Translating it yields CASSLREYQETQYF.